These T cell receptor beta chains were read from a single sample in a study of T-cell memory formation after mild COVID-19. TCRdb used MiXCR to reprocess the 5' RACE reads, holding one entry per CDR3 protein. This sample has roughly 370,000 distinct CDR3 sequences, with 16% found just once. Source material: PBMCs or a T cell subset sorted from them (not recorded which). The receptors were sampled from a man between 18 and 35 years old who had mild COVID-19 (a few samples of this study predate the infection). Cell type and time point are not known. The CDR3 runs from the conserved cysteine through the conserved F or W. Each record gives: J gene, CDR3 length, V gene, CDR3 protein.

TRBJ1-1	13	TRBV7-9	CASSPTQGAVAFF
TRBJ2-1	15	TRBV14	CASSQDVGGRDEQFF
TRBJ1-4	14	TRBV12-3/TRBV12-4	CASSFTGPNEKLFF
TRBJ1-5	13	TRBV19	CASSIQPDQPQHF
TRBJ2-5	16	TRBV7-2	CASSSYGQAVQETQYF
TRBJ2-4	15	TRBV7-2	CASSVVQGAKNIQYF
TRBJ1-5	14	TRBV12-3/TRBV12-4	CASRDRGKSQPQHF
TRBJ2-1	15	TRBV4-3	CASSQDRDPYNEQFF
TRBJ1-3	14	TRBV12-3/TRBV12-4	CASTLKTVRNTIYF
TRBJ1-3	14	TRBV13	CATRTGYSGNTIYF
TRBJ1-1	15	TRBV6-5	CASSQDSWGLTEAFF
TRBJ2-2	15	TRBV4-2	CASSQVSGSTGELFF
TRBJ2-7	17	TRBV7-9	CASSLATSGGAIYEQYF
TRBJ2-5	11	TRBV18	CASSPAETQYF
TRBJ2-4	14	TRBV20-1	CSAPLAGGFGIQYF
TRBJ2-1	12	TRBV4-1	CASSQSGNEQFF
TRBJ2-5	14	TRBV5-5	CASSLMGQQETQYF
TRBJ2-2	15	TRBV24-1	CATSDQTRSDGELFF
TRBJ1-5	13	TRBV5-1	CASSLATDQPQHF
TRBJ1-2	14	TRBV4-1	CASSQVGVLDGYTF
TRBJ2-2	16	TRBV4-3	CASSQLDGQHTGELFF
TRBJ1-4	12	TRBV12-3/TRBV12-4	CASSPNSEKLFF
TRBJ2-2	14	TRBV12-3/TRBV12-4	CASRRTGNTGELFF
TRBJ2-3	15	TRBV5-1	CASRSRDSSTDTQYF
TRBJ2-1	15	TRBV5-1	CASSLVAGGLDEQFF
TRBJ1-4	15	TRBV7-6	CASSFSPADNEKLFF
TRBJ2-1	14	TRBV20-1	CSARSQREYNEQFF
TRBJ2-7	13	TRBV4-1	CASSQVPGDEQYF
TRBJ2-7	12	TRBV7-9	CASSQSPYEQYF
TRBJ2-3	17	TRBV7-2	CASSFLSSGGRSDTQYF
TRBJ1-5	13	TRBV7-9	CASSLAANQPQHF
TRBJ2-7	13	TRBV10-3	CAISWDRDYEQYF
TRBJ1-3	14	TRBV25-1	CASSESGSGNTIYF
TRBJ1-2	15	TRBV6-6	CASSRGGTPNYGYTF
TRBJ2-1	15	TRBV4-3	CASSPWTSGYNEQFF
TRBJ2-5	15	TRBV6-2/TRBV6-3	CASSYSRDPKETQYF
TRBJ2-3	18	TRBV7-9	CASSSSFDGGTSTDTQYF
TRBJ2-5	14	TRBV11-2	CASSTPRVSETQYF
TRBJ1-1	15	TRBV4-1	CASSQGQCDREVAFF
TRBJ2-7	12	TRBV12-3/TRBV12-4	CASSFGGHEQYF
TRBJ1-1	14	TRBV6-5	CASSPGRRNTEAFF
TRBJ2-5	12	TRBV12-3/TRBV12-4	CASRYYQETQYF
TRBJ1-5	15	TRBV18	CASSPRTGSGQPQHF
TRBJ1-1	14	TRBV12-3/TRBV12-4	CASSRQGLDTEAFF
TRBJ1-6	14	TRBV12-3/TRBV12-4	CASSSHSYNSPLHF
TRBJ2-5	11	TRBV3-1	CASASRSTQYF